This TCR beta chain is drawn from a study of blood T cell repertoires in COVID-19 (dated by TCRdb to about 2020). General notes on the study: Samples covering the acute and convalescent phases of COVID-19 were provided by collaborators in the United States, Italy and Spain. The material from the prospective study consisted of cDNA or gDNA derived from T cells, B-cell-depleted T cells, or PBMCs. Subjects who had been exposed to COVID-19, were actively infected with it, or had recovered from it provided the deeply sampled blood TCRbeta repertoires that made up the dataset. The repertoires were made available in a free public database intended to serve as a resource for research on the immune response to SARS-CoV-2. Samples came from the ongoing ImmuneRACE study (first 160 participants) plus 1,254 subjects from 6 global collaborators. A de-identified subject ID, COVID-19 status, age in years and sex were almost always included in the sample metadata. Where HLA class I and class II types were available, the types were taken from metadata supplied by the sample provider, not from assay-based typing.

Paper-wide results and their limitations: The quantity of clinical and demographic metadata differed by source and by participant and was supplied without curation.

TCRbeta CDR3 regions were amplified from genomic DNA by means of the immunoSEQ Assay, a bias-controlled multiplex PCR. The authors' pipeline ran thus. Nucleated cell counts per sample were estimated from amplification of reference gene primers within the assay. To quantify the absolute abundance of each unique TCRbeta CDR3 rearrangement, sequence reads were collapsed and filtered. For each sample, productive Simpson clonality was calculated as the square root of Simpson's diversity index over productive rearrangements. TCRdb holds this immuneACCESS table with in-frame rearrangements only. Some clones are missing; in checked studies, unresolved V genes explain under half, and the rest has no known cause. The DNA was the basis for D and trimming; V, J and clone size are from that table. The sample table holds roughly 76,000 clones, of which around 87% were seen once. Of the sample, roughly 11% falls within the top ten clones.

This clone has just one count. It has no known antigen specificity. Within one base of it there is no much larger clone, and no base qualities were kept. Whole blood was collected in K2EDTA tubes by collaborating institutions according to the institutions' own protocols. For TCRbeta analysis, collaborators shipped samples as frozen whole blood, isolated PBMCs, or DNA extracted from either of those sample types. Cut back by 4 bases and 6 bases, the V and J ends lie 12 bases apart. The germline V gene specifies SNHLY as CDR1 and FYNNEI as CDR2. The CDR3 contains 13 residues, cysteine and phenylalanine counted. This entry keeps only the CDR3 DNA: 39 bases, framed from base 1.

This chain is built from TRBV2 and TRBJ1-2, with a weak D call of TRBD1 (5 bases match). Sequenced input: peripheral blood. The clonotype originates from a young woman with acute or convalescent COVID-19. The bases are TGTGCCAGCAGTGGGGGACTGAGGGATGGCTACACCTTC. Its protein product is CASSGGLRDGYTF.